This T cell receptor beta chain was found in a study of cytomegalovirus exposure and HLA in healthy donors. Notes on the study in general: Reported performance of the classifier showed diagnosis of cytomegalovirus status with high specificity and sensitivity. In a later analysis, first-cohort TCR clusters were found to tend to co-occur in the 130 or so validation repertoires.

Sequencing was performed with immunoSEQ multiplex PCR; in TCRdb, only in-frame clones are kept and a portion is missing. The table includes 130,000 to 150,000 clones, roughly 88% detected once. As regards this clone: No antigen is known for it.

Per germline, CDR1 SGHNT and CDR2 YYREEE (reference sequence). V lost 3 bases and J lost 5; bases outside the gene matches: 9. This CDR3 has 16 residues. This TCR derives from a woman aged 18-35 years in good health and CMV-seropositive. Material: PBMCs. The chain employs TRBV5-4 and TRBJ1-5; 9 bases match TRBD1. CDR3 in amino acids: CASSSMTGGRDQPQHF. CDR3 DNA: TGTGCCAGCAGCTCCATGACAGGGGGTAGAGATCAGCCCCAGCATTTT.